This T cell receptor beta chain is from a study of blood T cell repertoires in COVID-19. Germline V gene lookup returns CDR1 MNHEY and CDR2 SVGAGI. J was trimmed by 5 bases and V by 2 bases; bases with no gene match: 7. This CDR3 has 15 residues. Libraries were prepared by immunoSEQ multiplex PCR; TCRdb keeps only in-frame clonotypes and omits some of them. Here the sample spans 15,000 to 20,000 clones, approximately 91% being singletons. The chain employs TRBV6-5 and TRBJ2-7; 9 bases are a match to TRBD1. The sequencing sample was made of peripheral blood. The clonotype was recovered from a human donor in a cohort sampled during active COVID-19. This chain's CDR3 is CASSYQGTGFHEQYF. The CDR3, as DNA: TGTGCCAGCAGTTACCAAGGGACAGGGTTCCACGAGCAGTACTTC.